This TCR beta chain was found in a study of CD8+CD57+ T cells in acquired aplastic anemia. Study-wide context: The DNA of sorted CD4+ and CD8+ cells averaged approximately 3.3 ug.

Germline V lookup: CDR1 SGDLS, CDR2 YYNGEE. Trimming cost V 0 bases and J 14 bases, with 24 bases left between them. This CDR3 region has 16 residues. Whole-study findings and limits: Patients shared just under 30 CD8+ CDR3 sequences with controls.

Concerning this clonotype: The target antigen is unknown.

Genomic DNA templated the TCR beta VDJ and CDR3 profiling. TCRdb reprocessed the reads with MiXCR, giving one entry per CDR3 protein. Here the sample spans 200,000 or so distinct CDR3 sequences, 50% to 70% being singletons. CD8+CD57+ cell expansion had been shown by flow cytometry in patients chosen for sequencing. Diagnosis of severe acquired aplastic anemia applied to all patients. The sequence derives from a human donor with aplastic anemia. Sequencing was carried out using sorted CD4+, CD8+, or CD8+CD57+ T cells (not recorded which) from PBMCs. The rearrangement joins TRBV9 to TRBJ1-5, with TRBD1 as a possible D gene (6 bases). Here the CDR3 reads CASSVDGLAGALPEHF. CDR3 bases: TGTGCCAGCAGCGTAGACGGACTAGCGGGGGCCCTCCCTGAGCATTTT.